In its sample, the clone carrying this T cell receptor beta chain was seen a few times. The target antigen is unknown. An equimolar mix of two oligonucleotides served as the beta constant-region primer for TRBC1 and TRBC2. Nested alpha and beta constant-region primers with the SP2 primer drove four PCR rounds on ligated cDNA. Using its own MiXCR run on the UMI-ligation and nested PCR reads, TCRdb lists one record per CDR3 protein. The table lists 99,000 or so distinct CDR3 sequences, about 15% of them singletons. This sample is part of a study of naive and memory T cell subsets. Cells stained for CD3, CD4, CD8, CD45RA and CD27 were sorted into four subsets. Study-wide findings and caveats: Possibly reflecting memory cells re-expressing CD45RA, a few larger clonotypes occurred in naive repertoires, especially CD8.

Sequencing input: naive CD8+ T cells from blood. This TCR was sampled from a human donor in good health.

CDR3 coding DNA: TGCAGTGCCAGGCGGGGGTCCTTACCTGGCTACACCTTC. Its protein product is CSARRGSLPGYTF. This chain uses TRBV20-1 with TRBJ1-2, with a tentative D call TRBD1 (5 bases). Germline V gene data show CDR1 as DFQATT and CDR2 as SNEGSKA (reference sequence). V was pared by 6 bases and J by 7 bases, with 18 bases between. This CDR3 has 13 residues.